This T cell receptor beta chain was captured by sequencing in a study of CD8+ T cells in alopecia areata. This sample's treatment: oral pan-JAK inhibitor, 5-10 mg twice daily. Extraction and reverse transcription of RNA yielded cDNA as the sequencing template. This table comes from immunoSEQ multiplex PCR, and its TCRdb copy is limited to in-frame clones, with some not included. The profile shows 95,000 to 100,000 clones, roughly three fifths of them singletons. CDR3 length: 15 amino acids. V was pared by 5 bases and J by 0 bases, with 3 bases of the junction left unmatched. The germline CDR1 and CDR2 sequences are SGHAT and FQDESV (reference sequence).

The chain combines TRBV11-1 with TRBJ1-5, with TRBD1 matching 8 bases. The source was CD8+ T cells sorted from blood, collected at approximately week 56, from a patient treated with tofacitinib. This clonotype was sampled from a human donor with alopecia areata. The CDR3 protein is CASSLGTGSNQPQHF. The CDR3 DNA is TGTGCCAGCAGCCTCGGGACAGGTAGCAATCAGCCCCAGCATTTT.